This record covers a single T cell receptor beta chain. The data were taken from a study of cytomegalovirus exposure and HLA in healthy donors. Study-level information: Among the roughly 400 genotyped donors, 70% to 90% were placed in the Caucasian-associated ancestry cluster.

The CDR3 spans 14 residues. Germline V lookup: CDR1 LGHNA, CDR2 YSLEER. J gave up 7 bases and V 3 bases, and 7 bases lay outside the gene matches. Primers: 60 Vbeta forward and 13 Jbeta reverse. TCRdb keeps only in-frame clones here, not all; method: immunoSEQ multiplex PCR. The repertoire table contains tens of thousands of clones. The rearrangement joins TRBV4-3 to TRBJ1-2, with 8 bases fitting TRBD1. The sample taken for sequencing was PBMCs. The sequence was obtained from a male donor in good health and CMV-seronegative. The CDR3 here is CASSQDREPGGYTF. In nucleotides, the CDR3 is TGCGCCAGCAGCCAGGACAGGGAGCCAGGTGGCTACACCTTC.